This T cell receptor beta chain emerged from a study of blood T cell repertoires in COVID-19. Whole-study context: The origin of the acute and convalescent COVID-19 samples was the United States, Italy and Spain. Nucleic acid was either cDNA or gDNA, and it came from T cells, B-cell-depleted T cells, or PBMCs.

The Seattle patients joined while their infection was active and were tracked longitudinally afterward. TCRdb's copy holds only in-frame clones and misses some; the assay was immunoSEQ multiplex PCR. Of some 230,000 clones in the sample, around 87% were seen once. The V gene's germline CDR1 is SGHRS and CDR2 YFSETQ. The CDR3 is 16 amino acids. After removal of 2 bases from V and 0 bases from J, the junction contained 5 bases not matched to a gene. The chain uses TRBV5-1 and TRBJ2-1, with 7 bases aligning to TRBD2. This TCR came from a woman in her forties or fifties with COVID-19, enrolled during active disease. The sample taken for sequencing was peripheral blood. The CDR3 bases are TGCGCCAGCAGCTTAAGCGGGGCTTACTCCTACAATGAGCAGTTCTTC. Encoded protein: CASSLSGAYSYNEQFF.